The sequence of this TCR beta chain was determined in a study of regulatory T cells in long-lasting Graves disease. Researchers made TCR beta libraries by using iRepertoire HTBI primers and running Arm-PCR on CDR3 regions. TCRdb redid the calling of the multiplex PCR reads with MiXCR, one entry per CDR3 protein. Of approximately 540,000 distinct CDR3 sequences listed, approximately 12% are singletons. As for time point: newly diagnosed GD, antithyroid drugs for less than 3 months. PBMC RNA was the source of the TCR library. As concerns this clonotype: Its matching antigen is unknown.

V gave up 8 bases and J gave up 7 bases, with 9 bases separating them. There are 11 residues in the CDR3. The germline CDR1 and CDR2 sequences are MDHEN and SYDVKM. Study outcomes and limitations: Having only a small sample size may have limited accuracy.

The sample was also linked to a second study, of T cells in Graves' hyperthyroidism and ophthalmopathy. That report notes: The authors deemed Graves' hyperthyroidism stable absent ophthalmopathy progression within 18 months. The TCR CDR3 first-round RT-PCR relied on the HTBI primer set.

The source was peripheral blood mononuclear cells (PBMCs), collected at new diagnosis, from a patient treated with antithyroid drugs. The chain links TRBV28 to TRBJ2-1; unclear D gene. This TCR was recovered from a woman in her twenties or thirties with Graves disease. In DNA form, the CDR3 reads TGTGCCAGCTCGGAGCAGAATGAGCAGTTCTTC. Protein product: CASSEQNEQFF.